Given below is one T cell receptor (beta chain) in context. Antigen unknown. Assays examined 80,000 to 100,000 TCR templates per sample. This table comes from immunoSEQ multiplex PCR, and its TCRdb copy is limited to in-frame clones, with some not included. In the table there are some 120,000 clones, around 94% of which are singletons. There are 16 residues in the CDR3. Trimming cost V 2 bases and J 4 bases; bases outside gene matches: 10. Germline-derived CDR1 and CDR2 are SGHRS and YFSETQ. The sample is drawn from a study of siplizumab effects on memory and regulatory T cells. Overall study results and limits: About 80-97% of proliferating CD4+ or CD8+ clones had no assignable naive or memory phenotype. Contribution to the alloresponse seemed major for naive T cells, which also seemed more diverse than memory cells.

This sequence joins TRBV5-1 and TRBJ2-7; 9 positions agree with TRBD2. The TCR was taken from a human donor in good health. The sequencing input was non-Treg CD4+ T cells sorted from blood. The CDR3 sequence is CASSFGSGGPFYEQYF. The CDR3 bases are TGCGCCAGCAGCTTCGGTAGCGGGGGTCCCTTTTACGAGCAGTACTTC.